Following are 21 T cell receptor beta chains from one sample sequenced in a study of control samples from healthy donors and cancer patients. The assay was immunoSEQ multiplex PCR, and TCRdb's table has in-frame clones only and misses some. Of just over 150,000 clones listed, about 93% were seen once; the top ten hold under 2.5%. Sequencing input: blood. All receptors derive from a man aged 45-65 years in good health.

The chain joins TRBV19 to TRBJ2-6; D is perhaps TRBD2 (6 bases). V was shortened by 4 bases and J by 2 bases, with 12 bases between the two germline ends. This CDR3 is built from 16 residues. Looked up from germline, CDR1 is LNHDA and CDR2 is SQIVND (reference sequence). The CDR3 spells CASSTGGAPGANVLTF. DNA of the CDR3: TGTGCCAGTAGTACCGGAGGGGCGCCTGGGGCCAACGTCCTGACTTTC.

The V call is TRBV29-1, the J call TRBJ2-4; D tentatively reads TRBD1 or TRBD2 (5 bases each). The CDR3 covers 14 residues. V gave up 3 bases and J gave up 3 bases, with 12 bases separating them. From germline, CDR1 is SQVTM and CDR2 ANQGSEA. The CDR3 loop reads CSVEGVGSKNIQYF. DNA for the CDR3: TGCAGCGTTGAGGGGGTTGGGAGCAAAAACATTCAGTACTTC.

The rearrangement joins TRBV11-2 to TRBJ2-7; 9 nucleotides agree with TRBD2. This CDR3 has 15 residues. V lost 1 base, J lost 4 bases, and 5 bases stayed unmatched. Looked up from germline, CDR1 is SGHAT and CDR2 is FQNNGV. This CDR3 reads CASSLGAGGAYEQYF. CDR3 in DNA: TGTGCCAGCAGCTTAGGGGCGGGAGGGGCTTACGAGCAGTACTTC.

The rearrangement links TRBV5-1 to TRBJ1-2; 7 nucleotides agree with TRBD1. There are 15 residues in the CDR3. The V and J ends lost 5 bases and 4 bases, in that order; junction bases with no gene match: 11. The germline CDR1 and CDR2 sequences are SGHRS and YFSETQ. In DNA, the CDR3 is TGCGCCAGCAGGGAAGGAGGGGGCGCGGTCTATGGCTACACCTTC. Translation gives CASREGGGAVYGYTF.

The chain is built from TRBV10-3 and TRBJ1-2; D ambiguous. V shed 0 bases and J shed 8 bases, with 16 bases lying between them. Germline assignment: CDR1 ENHRY and CDR2 SYGVKD. This CDR3 region has 15 residues. CDR3 bases: TGTGCCATCAGTGAGTCGTCAGAAGGAAAGGGCGGCTACACCTTC. This gives the protein CAISESSEGKGGYTF.

The V and J genes are TRBV21-1 and TRBJ1-2. TRBV21-1 is listed as a pseudogene. This CDR3 spans 13 amino acids. The CDR3 DNA is TGTGCCAGCAGGCGGCCAAGAATCAGGGGCTACACCTTC. Amino acids: CASRRPRIRGYTF.

This clone was found a few times. J is TRBJ2-2 and V is TRBV18; 7 nucleotides line up with TRBD2. V gave up 0 bases and J gave up 1 base; unmatched junction bases: 2. This CDR3 comprises 16 residues. Germline values: CDR1 KGHSH, CDR2 LQKENI. CDR3 nucleotides: TGTGCCAGCTCACCACCGAAGCGGGGGAACACCGGGGAGCTGTTTTTT. Protein: CASSPPKRGNTGELFF.

This chain connects TRBV6-1 to TRBJ1-5; 7 nucleotides agree with TRBD1. The CDR3 consists of 18 residues. The J segment lost 0 bases and the V segment lost 2 bases, leaving 10 bases of the junction unmatched. Germline CDR1 MNHNS, CDR2 SASEGT. The CDR3, as DNA: TGTGCCAGCAGTGAATGGGGGGGAACAGGGGCTAGCAATCAGCCCCAGCATTTT. Amino acids: CASSEWGGTGASNQPQHF.

The DNA of the CDR3 is TGTGCCAGCAGCGCCCACGGGAACTGGGATGGCTACACCTTC. This translates into CASSAHGNWDGYTF. The chain recombines TRBV7-9 with TRBJ1-2; D is ambiguous. Trimming left V 5 bases short and J 6 bases short, with 16 bases between. CDR1 and CDR2 (germline): SEHNR, FQNEAQ (reference sequence). The CDR3 sequence is 14 residues long.

A single count supports this clone. The V gene is TRBV27, the J gene TRBJ2-2; 13 bases are shared with TRBD2. This CDR3 has 16 amino acids. The junction had 8 bases not matched to a gene; V was cut back by 6 bases and J by 7 bases. Germline CDR1 MNHEY, CDR2 SMNVEV (reference sequence). The CDR3: CASSYRLAGGIGELFF. The CDR3 bases are TGTGCCAGCAGCTATCGACTAGCGGGAGGTATCGGGGAGCTGTTTTTT.

This clone has a single count. The chain is built from TRBV4-2 and TRBJ2-7; the match to TRBD2 covers 7 bases. CDR1 is LGHNA and CDR2 is YNFKEQ in the germline V gene. This CDR3 is 16 amino acids long. The V gene end was trimmed by 0 bases and the J gene end by 3 bases; junction bases not matched to a gene: 8. CDR3: CASSQDLTSGVYEQYF. CDR3 nucleotide sequence: TGTGCCAGCAGCCAAGATCTTACGAGCGGGGTCTACGAGCAGTACTTC.

The chain has TRBV28 and TRBJ2-2; 13 nucleotides line up with TRBD2. Germline lookup yields CDR1 MDHEN and CDR2 SYDVKM. Trimming cost V 2 bases and J 6 bases; bases outside gene matches: 3. This CDR3 spans 16 amino acids. The CDR3 protein is CASSLGLAGVSGELFF. The CDR3 coding sequence is TGTGCCAGCAGTTTAGGACTAGCGGGAGTGTCCGGGGAGCTGTTTTTT. Drawing the rest from reference TRBV28 and TRBJ2-2, the complete variable domain is DVKVTQSSRYLVKRTGEKVFLECVQDMDHENMFWYRQDPGLGLRLIYFSYDVKMKEKGDIPEGYSVSREKKERFSLILESASTNQTSMYLCASSLGLAGVSGELFFGEGSRLTVL.

The chain joins TRBV30 to TRBJ2-1; the match to TRBD2 covers 7 bases. V was clipped by 4 bases and J by 8 bases; unmatched bases: 8. The CDR3 has 13 residues. Germline CDR1 is GTSNPN and CDR2 is SVGIG (reference sequence). The CDR3 protein is CAWTRGERYEQFF. DNA for the CDR3: TGTGCCTGGACTCGGGGGGAACGATATGAGCAGTTCTTC.

The chain uses TRBV18 and TRBJ1-1; D not certain. V lost 5 bases, J lost 3 bases, and 13 bases lay in between. This CDR3 has 14 amino acids. Germline CDR1 reads KGHSH; CDR2 reads LQKENI. As DNA, the CDR3 is TGTGCCAGCTCAGCGACCGGGAGGGACACTGAAGCTTTCTTT. Translation gives CASSATGRDTEAFF.

The V and J genes are TRBV10-2 and TRBJ2-5; the match to TRBD2 covers 7 bases. CDR1 and CDR2 from the germline V gene are WSHSY and SAAADI. With 2 bases clipped from V and 4 bases from J, the junction kept 7 bases outside the gene matches. The CDR3 consists of 15 residues. CDR3 in amino acids: CASSEMGGVRETQYF. The DNA for the CDR3 is TGCGCCAGCAGTGAGATGGGAGGGGTAAGAGAGACCCAGTACTTC.

V is TRBV5-8 and J is TRBJ2-5, with 8 bases fitting TRBD1. This CDR3 is built from 15 residues. V gave up 0 bases and J gave up 5 bases; unmatched junction bases: 6. Germline lookup yields CDR1 SGHTS and CDR2 YDEGEE. Written as DNA, the CDR3 is TGTGCCAGCAGCTTGGCCGGGACAGGAGGCGAGACCCAGTACTTC. It is translated as CASSLAGTGGETQYF.

This rearrangement joins TRBV28 to TRBJ1-5; maybe TRBD1 (5 bases). V lost 5 bases and J lost 3, with 14 bases in between. Germline CDR1 reads MDHEN; CDR2 reads SYDVKM. CDR3 length: 15 residues. Here the CDR3 reads CASSPRQTLNQPQHF. In DNA form, the CDR3 reads TGTGCCAGCAGTCCTCGACAGACTCTCAATCAGCCCCAGCATTTT.

V gene TRBV4-1 combines with J gene TRBJ1-1; D not resolved. The V end was cut by 3 bases, the J end by 3 bases, with 8 bases between. The CDR3 is 13 residues long. CDR1 MGHRA and CDR2 YSYEKL come from the germline V gene. CDR3 protein: CASSQDTDTEAFF. CDR3 sequence (DNA): TGCGCCAGCAGCCAGGATACCGACACTGAAGCTTTCTTT.

This clone occurred once. The chain employs TRBV2 and TRBJ1-4, with no clear D. The CDR3 contains 15 residues. Germline V lookup: CDR1 SNHLY, CDR2 FYNNEI. The germline V and J ends were trimmed by 1 base and 3 bases, with 9 bases remaining between them. Here the CDR3 reads CASSEGVGSNEKLFF. CDR3 sequence (DNA): TGTGCCAGCAGTGAAGGCGTAGGGTCTAATGAAAAACTGTTTTTT.

The chain links TRBV19 to TRBJ2-5; TRBD1 aligns across 11 bases. This CDR3 is 16 amino acids long. With V trimmed by 4 bases and J by 5 bases, 9 bases remained unmatched. CDR1 is LNHDA and CDR2 is SQIVND in the germline V gene (reference sequence). The CDR3 sequence is CASSSRGTGGDETQYF. The CDR3 DNA reads as TGTGCCAGTAGTAGCCGGGGGACAGGGGGTGATGAGACCCAGTACTTC.

This sequence joins TRBV28 and TRBJ2-2, with D unresolved. Germline values: CDR1 MDHEN, CDR2 SYDVKM. The CDR3 runs 13 residues. V lost 4 bases and J lost 1, with 4 bases in between. The CDR3 bases are TGTGCCAGCAGTTATAGGAACACCGGGGAGCTGTTTTTT. This gives the protein CASSYRNTGELFF.